The rows below give T cell receptor beta chains drawn from one sample of a study of T cell repertoires in cytomegalovirus infection. Their recognized antigens are unknown. In TCRdb, the reads were re-called with MiXCR into one record per CDR3 protein. The sample carries hundreds of thousands of distinct CDR3 sequences, 33% recorded once. The sequencing used cultured PBMCs, collected from culture after CMV antigen stimulation. The receptors were sampled from a human donor in good health (CMV status not recorded). Some clones in this sample may be carry-over from other donors' samples. The CDR3 runs from the conserved cysteine through the conserved F or W. Fields, in order: D gene, V gene, J gene, clone size, CDR3 protein, CDR3 DNA. A D gene is named only where the DNA matches it firmly. Some rows have no size entry. The others give once, few or many, or a class for an expanded clone.

-	TRBV20-1	TRBJ1-5	-	CSAVRRWVFGRPQHF	TGCAGTGCAGTCCGGAGGTGGGTATTCGGTCGGCCTCAGCATTTT
-	TRBV6-1	TRBJ2-2	-	CASSGNRDTGELFF	TGTGCCAGCAGTGGAAACAGGGACACCGGGGAGCTGTTTTTT
TRBD2	TRBV4-1	TRBJ2-3	-	CASSQDGGVQPDTQYF	TGCGCCAGCAGCCAAGATGGGGGGGTACAACCAGATACGCAGTATTTT
-	TRBV29-1	TRBJ1-2	-	CSVESNYGYTF	TGCAGCGTTGAATCTAACTATGGCTACACCTTC
-	TRBV15	TRBJ1-6	-	CATSRDRQASPLHF	TGTGCCACCAGCAGAGATAGGCAGGCTTCACCCCTCCACTTT
TRBD1	TRBV5-1	TRBJ2-6	-	CASSVSGTGLSGANVLTF	TGCGCCAGCAGCGTATCCGGGACAGGGTTATCTGGGGCCAACGTCCTGACTTTC
-	TRBV7-6	TRBJ2-1	-	CASSPRGPRGEQFF	TGTGCCAGCAGCCCACGCGGGCCCAGGGGTGAGCAGTTCTTC
-	TRBV7-9	TRBJ1-1	-	CASTSRVGNTEAFF	TGTGCCAGCACCTCCAGGGTCGGAAACACTGAAGCTTTCTTT
-	TRBV7-9	TRBJ1-1	few	CASSLVWGATEAFF	TGTGCCAGCAGCTTAGTTTGGGGGGCAACTGAAGCTTTCTTT
TRBD2	TRBV7-2	TRBJ2-1	-	CASSPWPLAGSYNEQFF	TGTGCCAGCAGCCCATGGCCTCTAGCGGGGAGCTACAATGAGCAGTTCTTC
-	TRBV7-9	TRBJ1-1	many	CASSLDANTEAFF	TGTGCCAGCAGCTTAGATGCGAACACTGAAGCTTTCTTT
-	TRBV29-1	TRBJ1-2	few	CSVPGNGYTF	TGCAGCGTTCCGGGGAACGGCTACACCTTC
TRBD1	TRBV28	TRBJ2-7	-	CASPGQGLPREQYF	TGTGCCAGCCCGGGACAGGGCCTGCCTAGGGAGCAGTACTTC
-	TRBV20-1	TRBJ2-1	few	CSALTQTYNEQFF	TGCAGTGCACTGACACAGACCTACAATGAGCAGTTCTTC
TRBD1	TRBV20-1	TRBJ1-1	-	CSASDTGTGANTEAFF	TGCAGTGCTAGTGATACCGGGACAGGGGCCAACACTGAAGCTTTCTTT
TRBD2	TRBV20-1	TRBJ2-1	-	CSARDELAGREQFF	TGCAGTGCTAGAGATGAGCTAGCGGGACGTGAGCAGTTCTTC
TRBD2	TRBV20-1	TRBJ2-7	-	CSAIAGGSLVYEQYF	TGCAGTGCCATAGCGGGGGGCTCCCTGGTTTACGAGCAGTACTTC
TRBD1	TRBV20-1	TRBJ2-7	few	CSAYDPGQGAYEQYF	TGCAGTGCTTACGACCCGGGACAGGGGGCATACGAGCAGTACTTC
TRBD1	TRBV5-4	TRBJ2-3	few	CASSTGTEKYTDTQYF	TGTGCCAGCAGCACGGGGACAGAGAAATACACAGATACGCAGTATTTT
-	TRBV7-2	TRBJ1-5	-	CASSLMGSNQPQHF	TGTGCCAGCAGCTTAATGGGTAGCAATCAGCCCCAGCATTTT
TRBD2	TRBV7-9	TRBJ2-3	-	CASSLGLGQDTQYF	TGTGCCAGCAGCCTCGGACTAGGTCAAGATACGCAGTATTTT
-	TRBV7-2	TRBJ2-3	-	CASSLQRGVRTDTQYF	TGTGCCAGCAGCTTACAGCGAGGAGTACGGACAGATACGCAGTATTTT
-	TRBV4-3	TRBJ1-2	many	CASSQVGGYGYTF	TGCGCCAGCAGCCAAGTTGGAGGGTATGGCTACACCTTC
-	TRBV7-9	TRBJ1-1	-	CASSLASGFRAFF	TGTGCCAGCAGCTTAGCATCCGGGTTTCGGGCTTTCTTT
-	TRBV4-3	TRBJ2-5	-	CASSQRGLEETQYF	TGCGCCAGCAGCCAACGAGGGCTGGAAGAGACCCAGTACTTC
TRBD2	TRBV5-5	TRBJ2-1	-	CASSLRLAGDEQFF	TGTGCCAGCAGCTTGAGGCTAGCGGGGGATGAGCAGTTCTTC
-	TRBV6-2/TRBV6-3	TRBJ2-1	few	CASSYMGFWSRVEQFF	TGTGCCAGCAGTTACATGGGGTTTTGGAGTCGGGTTGAGCAGTTCTTC
TRBD2	TRBV30	TRBJ2-3	-	CAWTNTGLAGETQYF	TGTGCCTGGACGAACACGGGACTAGCGGGAGAGACGCAGTATTTT
-	TRBV6-6	TRBJ1-3	-	CASSYSYSSGNTIYF	TGTGCCAGCAGTTACTCGTACAGCTCTGGAAACACCATATATTTT
TRBD1	TRBV19	TRBJ2-7	few	CASSMVRGRQYEQYF	TGTGCCAGTAGTATGGTGAGGGGGCGACAGTACGAGCAGTACTTC
-	TRBV16	TRBJ2-1	-	CASSLHSSNEQFF	TGTGCCAGCAGCCTACACTCGAGTAATGAGCAGTTCTTC
-	TRBV28	TRBJ1-5	-	CASSSPPGLSQPQHF	TGTGCCAGCAGTTCCCCGCCGGGGCTAAGTCAGCCCCAGCATTTT
TRBD1	TRBV11-2	TRBJ2-5	-	CASSLTGFPQETQYF	TGTGCCAGCAGCTTGACAGGGTTCCCGCAAGAGACCCAGTACTTC
TRBD2	TRBV27	TRBJ2-6	few	CASRAGGFGANVLTF	TGTGCCAGCAGAGCGGGGGGTTTTGGGGCCAACGTCCTGACTTTC
-	TRBV5-1	TRBJ2-3	-	CASSFSGDTDTQYF	TGCGCCAGCAGCTTTTCAGGGGACACAGATACGCAGTATTTT
-	TRBV7-2	TRBJ1-6	many	CASSLVPGFSSPLHF	TGTGCCAGCAGCTTAGTTCCAGGGTTCAGCTCACCCCTCCACTTT
-	TRBV7-2	TRBJ2-4	few	CASSLFGPGVGKNIQYF	TGTGCCAGCAGCTTATTCGGTCCAGGCGTGGGCAAAAACATTCAGTACTTC
-	TRBV3-1	TRBJ1-5	few	CASSADGSQPQHF	TGTGCCAGCAGTGCGGACGGCAGCCAGCCCCAGCATTTT
-	TRBV7-9	TRBJ1-2	-	CASSLALGGAYGYTF	TGTGCCAGCAGCTTAGCGCTGGGAGGGGCCTATGGCTACACCTTC
-	TRBV6-5	TRBJ2-1	few	CASSSYLSSYNEQFF	TGTGCCAGCAGTTCTTATTTAAGCTCCTACAATGAGCAGTTCTTC
TRBD2	TRBV19	TRBJ2-3	-	CASSDRLADTQYF	TGTGCCAGTAGCGACCGACTAGCGGATACGCAGTATTTT
TRBD2	TRBV6-1	TRBJ2-1	few	CASKGKAGVHNEQFF	TGTGCCAGCAAGGGAAAAGCGGGGGTACACAATGAGCAGTTCTTC
TRBD1	TRBV7-6	TRBJ1-2	-	CASSTPGTAEGYTF	TGTGCCAGCAGCACCCCCGGGACAGCGGAGGGCTACACCTTC
-	TRBV6-2/TRBV6-3	TRBJ2-1	few	CASSWSRNEQFF	TGTGCCAGCAGTTGGTCCCGGAATGAGCAGTTCTTC
TRBD2	TRBV27	TRBJ2-1	-	CASSSKLAGYYNEQFF	TGTGCCAGCAGTTCGAAACTAGCGGGATACTACAATGAGCAGTTCTTC
TRBD2	TRBV5-1	TRBJ2-1	-	CASKELAGSSYNEQFF	TGCGCCAGCAAGGAACTAGCGGGAAGCTCCTACAATGAGCAGTTCTTC
-	TRBV2	TRBJ1-4	-	CASNGSPNEKLFF	TGTGCCAGCAACGGCAGCCCTAATGAAAAACTGTTTTTT
-	TRBV6-1	TRBJ2-6	few	CATQDSGANVLTF	TGTGCCACCCAGGACTCTGGGGCCAACGTCCTGACTTTC
TRBD1	TRBV6-2/TRBV6-3	TRBJ1-5	few	CASRTGAAAPQHF	TGTGCCAGCAGAACAGGGGCCGCGGCGCCCCAGCATTTT
-	TRBV6-5	TRBJ1-1	once	CATRDVVGTIEAFF	TGTGCCACCCGGGATGTCGTGGGGACCATTGAAGCTTTCTTT
TRBD2	TRBV28	TRBJ2-1	-	CASSFSPRLAGHSYNEQFF	TGTGCCAGCAGTTTTTCCCCCCGACTAGCGGGTCACTCCTACAATGAGCAGTTCTTC
TRBD2	TRBV7-2	TRBJ2-3	few	CATLGLAGTSNVPDTQYF	TGTGCCACCCTCGGCTTAGCGGGAACCTCGAACGTCCCAGATACGCAGTATTTT
TRBD2	TRBV20-1	TRBJ2-1	-	CSAPTLGLAGGPISYNEQFF	TGCAGTGCTCCAACCCTGGGATTAGCGGGAGGGCCCATCTCCTACAATGAGCAGTTCTTC
TRBD2	TRBV7-2	TRBJ2-3	-	CASSLIAGGLTDTQYF	TGTGCCAGCAGCTTAATAGCGGGAGGGCTTACAGATACGCAGTATTTT
-	TRBV14	TRBJ2-1	-	CASSPGAWAGYNEQFF	TGTGCCAGCAGCCCCGGAGCCTGGGCCGGGTACAATGAGCAGTTCTTC
-	TRBV27	TRBJ2-1	-	CASRLSWSGEQFF	TGTGCCAGCAGACTAAGCTGGTCGGGTGAGCAGTTCTTC
-	TRBV7-9	TRBJ2-1	few	CASSAQTRGAYNEQFF	TGTGCCAGCAGCGCTCAGACTAGGGGGGCTTACAATGAGCAGTTCTTC
-	TRBV6-1	TRBJ2-5	few	CASGAYPQETQYF	TGTGCCAGCGGGGCATACCCTCAAGAGACCCAGTACTTC
-	TRBV11-2	TRBJ2-2	few	CASRIRRELFF	TGTGCCAGTCGGATTCGTCGGGAGCTGTTTTTT
-	TRBV7-8	TRBJ2-5	few	CASSFLDYGVQETQYF	TGTGCCAGCAGCTTCCTAGACTATGGAGTACAAGAGACCCAGTACTTC